This record covers a single T cell receptor (beta chain). This sample is drawn from a study of shared clonotypes between healthy human individuals. For every subset, genomic DNA was evenly distributed across several immunoSEQ plates. Original analysis: Junction-only immunoSEQ data arrived without quality scores, meaning filtering differed. The assay was immunoSEQ multiplex PCR, and TCRdb's table has in-frame clones only and misses some. D and trimming were read from the DNA, whereas the V and J calls and clone size are those reported in that table. The profile shows some 630,000 clones, about two thirds of them singletons. The receptor was isolated from a woman aged 30 to 39 in good health. The sample comprised memory CD4+ T cells sorted from blood. Regarding subset: CD45RA-negative fraction.

Written as DNA, the CDR3 is TGCGGGGGGACTAGCGGGACCTACACCGGGGAGCTGTTTTTT. Residues: CGGTSGTYTGELFF. The genes are TRBV29-1 and TRBJ2-2, with TRBD2 matching 13 bases. Germline-derived CDR1 and CDR2 are SQVTM and ANQGSEA. This CDR3 spans 14 amino acids.